The 21 T cell receptor beta chains reported below all come from one sample, sequenced in a study of siplizumab effects on memory and regulatory T cells. TCRdb's copy holds only in-frame clones and misses some; the assay was immunoSEQ multiplex PCR. The sample shows 55,000 to 70,000 clones, over 90% of them seen only once. Sequencing input: CD8+ T cells sorted from blood. These TCRs come from a human donor in good health.

The chain uses TRBV9 and TRBJ2-7; D possibly corresponds to TRBD2 (5 bases). The CDR3 contains 14 residues. Looked up from germline, CDR1 is SGDLS and CDR2 is YYNGEE. V was clipped by 0 bases and J by 2 bases, with 9 bases between them. The CDR3 DNA reads TGTGCCAGCAGCGTAGGGGGAGCGGCCTACGAGCAGTACTTC. Residues: CASSVGGAAYEQYF.

The chain is built from TRBV19 and TRBJ1-1; D is ambiguous. The CDR3 length is 13 residues. Germline V lookup: CDR1 LNHDA, CDR2 SQIVND (reference sequence). Trimming removed 3 bases from V and 7 bases from J, with 12 bases in between. The CDR3 nucleotides read TGTGCCAGTAGTATCCCGACGGGCCTTGAAGCTTTCTTT. Protein product: CASSIPTGLEAFF.

This clone appeared once. The V call is TRBV15, the J call TRBJ1-1; D remains unclear. Between the trimmed V and J ends, which lost 3 bases and 7 bases, there was a span of 12 bases. Looked up from germline, CDR1 is LNHNV and CDR2 is YYDKDF (reference sequence). The CDR3 has 13 residues. CDR3 amino acids: CATSSDLTREAFF. In DNA, the CDR3 is TGTGCCACCAGCAGTGATCTGACACGTGAAGCTTTCTTT.

The rearrangement links TRBV29-1 to TRBJ2-5; the D is unclear. Trimming shortened V by 3 bases and J by 0 bases, and 17 bases separated the two germline ends. This CDR3 contains 16 residues. Germline CDR1 is SQVTM and CDR2 is ANQGSEA. The CDR3 nucleotides are TGCAGCGTTGATAGGGAACACTCTATTTACCAAGAGACCCAGTACTTC. It yields the protein CSVDREHSIYQETQYF.

The V gene is TRBV13, the J gene TRBJ2-7; unclear D gene. Trimming shortened V by 6 bases and J by 0 bases, and 15 bases separated the two germline ends. The CDR3 loop spans 15 amino acids. Germline V lookup: CDR1 PRHDT, CDR2 FYEKMQ (reference sequence). CDR3 nucleotide sequence: TGTGCCAGCAGTGTTTCTGAGGCGAGCTCCTACGAGCAGTACTTC. Amino acid sequence: CASSVSEASSYEQYF.

This clone appeared once. The chain is built from TRBV28 and TRBJ1-2, with a weak D call TRBD1 (5 bases). Germline loops: CDR1 MDHEN, CDR2 SYDVKM. This CDR3 comprises 14 residues. V gave up 5 bases and J gave up 4 bases, with 14 bases separating them. In DNA, the CDR3 is TGTGCCAGCAGTACTACCGGGACCGGCTATGGCTACACCTTC. This translates into CASSTTGTGYGYTF.

This chain uses TRBV6-1 with TRBJ1-4, with D perhaps matching TRBD1 (5 bases). The CDR3 spans 14 residues. Germline CDR1 MNHNS, CDR2 SASEGT. V was cut by 2 bases and J by 1 base, with 5 bases left in between. The chain's CDR3 is CASSEQGTNEKLFF. The CDR3 DNA is TGTGCCAGCAGTGAACAGGGAACTAATGAAAAACTGTTTTTT.

V is TRBV5-1 and J is TRBJ2-4, with TRBD2 matching 7 bases. This CDR3 has 19 residues. V lost 6 bases, J lost 0 bases, and 18 bases stayed unmatched. The germline CDR1 and CDR2 sequences are SGHRS and YFSETQ. The CDR3 sequence: CASTPRGYASGVAKNIQYF. CDR3 nucleotide sequence: TGCGCCAGCACCCCTCGTGGGTACGCTAGCGGAGTAGCCAAAAACATTCAGTACTTC. The whole variable domain, filled in from reference TRBV5-1 and TRBJ2-4, reads KAGVTQTPRYLIKTRGQQVTLSCSPISGHRSVSWYQQTPGQGLQFLFEYFSETQRNKGNFPGRFSGRQFSNSRSEMNVSTLELGDSALYLCASTPRGYASGVAKNIQYFGAGTRLSVL.

The genes are TRBV5-6 and TRBJ1-1; D gene uncertain. The V and J ends lost 4 bases and 0 bases respectively, with 13 bases between them. Germline V gene sequence: CDR1 SGHDT, CDR2 YYEEEE. There are 15 residues in the CDR3. CDR3 sequence: CASSGDGYMNTEAFF. The CDR3 DNA follows: TGTGCCAGCAGCGGTGACGGGTACATGAACACTGAAGCTTTCTTT.

The V and J genes are TRBV4-2 and TRBJ2-2; D may match TRBD1 or TRBD2 (6 bases each). The V gene lost 1 base and the J gene lost 5 bases, with 14 bases spanning the gap. The germline CDR1 and CDR2 sequences are LGHNA and YNFKEQ. The CDR3 is made up of 16 amino acids. In nucleotides, the CDR3 is TGTGCCAGCAGCCAAGTAATGGGGGGCCTGACCGGGGAGCTGTTTTTT. Protein sequence: CASSQVMGGLTGELFF.

The chain recombines TRBV4-1 with TRBJ2-7; D remains ambiguous. Germline loops: CDR1 MGHRA, CDR2 YSYEKL. Trimming took off 5 bases at V and 3 bases at J, with 20 bases between the two ends. The length of the CDR3 is 16 residues. The CDR3 loop reads CASSEGLVGPIYEQYF. The CDR3 region has the DNA TGCGCCAGCAGCGAAGGGTTGGTCGGTCCGATCTACGAGCAGTACTTC.

The V and J genes are TRBV9 and TRBJ1-1, with D unresolved. Trimming took 4 bases from V and 0 from J, leaving 7 bases between them. Germline values: CDR1 SGDLS, CDR2 YYNGEE. This CDR3 is 13 amino acids long. DNA of the CDR3: TGTGCCAGCAGCCCCGGACTGAACACTGAAGCTTTCTTT. It is translated as CASSPGLNTEAFF.

The V and J genes are TRBV5-5 and TRBJ1-1; D is uncertain. The CDR3 loop spans 12 amino acids. The germline V gene has CDR1 SGHKS and CDR2 YYEKEE (reference sequence). V was trimmed by 1 base and J by 4 bases, leaving 5 bases between them. CDR3 loop: CASSLLATEAFF. The CDR3 DNA sequence: TGTGCCAGCAGCTTGTTGGCCACTGAAGCTTTCTTT.

The chain combines TRBV11-2 with TRBJ2-7; TRBD2 aligns across 9 bases. This CDR3 spans 14 amino acids. Germline values: CDR1 SGHAT, CDR2 FQNNGV. V lost 6 bases and J lost 0; bases outside the gene matches: 3. The CDR3 here is CASRYSGSSYEQYF. The CDR3 DNA is TGTGCCAGCAGATATAGCGGGAGCTCCTACGAGCAGTACTTC.

V and J are TRBV5-5 and TRBJ2-3, with 7 bases lining up with TRBD2. This CDR3 comprises 16 residues. Germline CDR1 reads SGHKS; CDR2 reads YYEKEE (reference sequence). J was trimmed by 5 bases and V by 6 bases; bases with no gene match: 15. This CDR3 reads CASIGGAGKGVDTQYF. The CDR3, as DNA: TGTGCCAGCATCGGGGGAGCGGGAAAAGGAGTAGATACGCAGTATTTT.

V is TRBV27 and J is TRBJ1-3, with D uncertain. Trimming cost V 5 bases and J 1 base, with 12 bases left between them. Germline CDR1 and CDR2: MNHEY and SMNVEV (reference sequence). This CDR3 is 15 amino acids long. The CDR3 DNA reads as TGTGCCAGCAGTCCGGACGGAGGATCTGGAAACACCATATATTTT. Protein product: CASSPDGGSGNTIYF.

The chain joins TRBV2 to TRBJ1-1; D not resolved. This CDR3 is built from 13 residues. V was clipped by 4 bases and J by 6 bases, with 12 bases between them. Germline V gene lookup returns CDR1 SNHLY and CDR2 FYNNEI. The CDR3 nucleotides read TGTGCCAGCAGTGTCCCCCCCGGTCCTGAAGCTTTCTTT. It translates to CASSVPPGPEAFF.

The V and J genes are TRBV5-1 and TRBJ2-3; perhaps TRBD1 as D (5 bases). V lost 5 bases, J lost 2 bases, and 12 bases lay in between. The CDR3 length is 14 residues. The V gene's germline CDR1 is SGHRS and CDR2 YFSETQ. CDR3 protein: CASSPVTATDTQYF. The CDR3 DNA is TGCGCCAGCAGTCCCGTGACAGCCACAGATACGCAGTATTTT.

Here the CDR3 DNA reads TGCGCCAGCAGCCGACATCTAGCAGACTCCTACAATGAGCAGTTCTTC. Translation gives CASSRHLADSYNEQFF. The V and J genes are TRBV4-1 and TRBJ2-1, with D maybe TRBD2 (5 bases). This CDR3 contains 16 residues. Germline values: CDR1 MGHRA, CDR2 YSYEKL. V lost 4 bases, J lost 0 bases, and 13 bases lay in between.

The chain is built from TRBV27 and TRBJ2-7, with 8 nucleotides matching TRBD2. With 5 bases clipped from V and 0 bases from J, the junction kept 9 bases outside the gene matches. The CDR3 spans 16 residues. Germline-derived CDR1 and CDR2 are MNHEY and SMNVEV (reference sequence). CDR3 region: CASSPRRLAGSYEQYF. In DNA form, the CDR3 reads TGTGCCAGCAGTCCCAGACGCCTAGCGGGCTCCTACGAGCAGTACTTC.

The J gene is TRBJ2-1, the V gene TRBV7-3; D is possibly TRBD2 (6 bases). V lost 5 bases and J lost 1, with 18 bases in between. Germline CDR1 reads SGHTA; CDR2 reads FQGTGA. The CDR3 length is 17 residues. The CDR3 here is CASSPTLAFESYNEQFF. CDR3 nucleotide sequence: TGTGCCAGCAGCCCGACGCTAGCGTTTGAATCCTACAATGAGCAGTTCTTC.